The 11 T cell receptor beta chains below were found in one sample sequenced in a study of blood T cell repertoires in COVID-19. Libraries were prepared by immunoSEQ multiplex PCR; TCRdb keeps only in-frame clonotypes and omits some of them. The repertoire has 60,000 to 65,000 clones, about 74% of them found once; the top ten carry under 30%. Sequenced: peripheral blood. The receptors derive from a woman at least 80 years old with acute or convalescent COVID-19.

This clone was seen many times. The CDR3 is CASRPTGSFFQPQHF. Here the CDR3 DNA reads TGTGCCAGCAGACCGACAGGGTCTTTCTTTCAGCCCCAGCATTTT. The rearrangement joins TRBV28 to TRBJ1-5; 7 nucleotides line up with TRBD1. Per the germline V gene, CDR1 is MDHEN and CDR2 is SYDVKM. The ends lost 6 bases at V and 6 bases at J; junction bases unmatched: 11. This CDR3 is 15 amino acids long.

This chain links TRBV27 with TRBJ1-3, with 7 bases that match TRBD1. V lost 4 bases and J lost 1; bases outside the gene matches: 10. The V gene's germline CDR1 is MNHEY and CDR2 SMNVEV (reference sequence). The CDR3 has 17 amino acids. CDR3 DNA: TGTGCCAGCAGTTCACTGACAGGGAGACGGTCTGGAAACACCATATATTTT. Its translation: CASSSLTGRRSGNTIYF.

The genes are TRBV5-1 and TRBJ2-7; 8 bases align to TRBD1. This CDR3 is built from 15 residues. Germline CDR1 is SGHRS and CDR2 is YFSETQ. Trimming at V came to 2 bases and at J to 3 bases, leaving 7 bases not matched to a gene. CDR3: CASSFGQGGYYEQYF. The CDR3 DNA reads as TGCGCCAGCAGCTTCGGACAGGGCGGTTACTACGAGCAGTACTTC.

The chain combines TRBV9 with TRBJ2-7, with TRBD1 matching 10 bases. CDR1 and CDR2 (germline): SGDLS, YYNGEE. The CDR3 consists of 15 residues. Trimming removed 3 bases from V and 6 bases from J; junction bases left unmatched: 9. CDR3 DNA: TGTGCCAGCAGCGGCGGACAGGGGGGCCTTCTCGAGCAGTACTTC. It is translated as CASSGGQGGLLEQYF. The full variable domain, with the rest looked up from reference TRBV9 and TRBJ2-7, is DSGVTQTPKHLITATGQRVTLRCSPRSGDLSVYWYQQSLDQGLQFLIQYYNGEERAKGNILERFSAQQFPDLHSELNLSSLELGDSALYFCASSGGQGGLLEQYFGPGTRLTVT.

The chain carries TRBV15 and TRBJ1-1, with 7 bases that match TRBD1. There are 16 residues in the CDR3. CDR1 LNHNV and CDR2 YYDKDF come from the germline V gene (reference sequence). V lost 0 bases and J lost 4; bases outside the gene matches: 8. The CDR3 is CATSRDRLAGGTEAFF. The DNA of the CDR3 is TGTGCCACCAGCAGAGATCGCTTGGCAGGGGGCACTGAAGCTTTCTTT.

This clone was seen only a few times. V gene TRBV24-1 combines with J gene TRBJ1-3; 11 nucleotides agree with TRBD1. The V gene's germline CDR1 is KGHDR and CDR2 SFDVKD. The CDR3 spans 13 residues. After removal of 9 bases from V and 4 bases from J, the junction contained 1 base not matched to a gene. The CDR3 here is CATGQGAGNTIYF. The CDR3 DNA sequence: TGTGCCACCGGACAGGGGGCAGGAAACACCATATATTTT.

This clone has just a few counts. The chain links TRBV28 to TRBJ1-2; TRBD1 matches 12 bases. Germline CDR1 reads MDHEN; CDR2 reads SYDVKM. Trimming at V came to 5 bases and at J to 5 bases, leaving 6 bases not matched to a gene. The CDR3 runs 15 residues. The CDR3 nucleotides read TGTGCCAGCAGTCCACCGGGACAGGGGGCTTATGGCTACACCTTC. Amino acid sequence: CASSPPGQGAYGYTF.

CDR3 protein: CSVVLGGYGYTF. CDR3 sequence (DNA): TGCAGCGTAGTCCTGGGAGGCTATGGCTACACCTTC. The chain joins TRBV29-1 to TRBJ1-2, with D unclear. The germline V gene has CDR1 SQVTM and CDR2 ANQGSEA. The CDR3 is 12 residues long. V gave up 6 bases and J gave up 4 bases, with 12 bases separating them.

DNA for the CDR3: TGTGCCAGCAGGCGGACAGGGGCGAGTCTCGGTCAGCCCCAGCATTTT. As protein: CASRRTGASLGQPQHF. This chain joins TRBV6-6 and TRBJ1-5, with 9 bases lining up with TRBD1. In germline, CDR1 is MNHNY, CDR2 SVGAGI (reference sequence). This CDR3 is 16 amino acids long. V was pared by 6 bases and J by 6 bases, with 12 bases of the junction left unmatched.

This chain links TRBV28 with TRBJ1-1; D gene ambiguous. The CDR3 spans 16 residues. With 7 bases removed from V and 0 bases from J, the gap between germline ends came to 18 bases. From germline, CDR1 is MDHEN and CDR2 SYDVKM. CDR3 amino acids: CASKEGGGTLNTEAFF. The CDR3 DNA reads as TGTGCCAGCAAGGAGGGCGGCGGTACTTTGAACACTGAAGCTTTCTTT.

J is TRBJ1-6 and V is TRBV12-3 or TRBV12-4; D is unclear. The V end was cut by 3 bases, the J end by 7 bases, with 7 bases between. This CDR3 spans 13 amino acids. This CDR3 is CASSLPHNSPLHF. The DNA for the CDR3 is TGTGCCAGCAGTTTGCCACACAATTCACCCCTCCACTTT.